This TCR beta chain was found in a study of cytomegalovirus exposure and HLA in healthy donors. This CDR3 contains 14 residues. Per the germline V gene, CDR1 is SGHTA and CDR2 is FQGNSA. The V end was cut by 3 bases, the J end by 1 base, with 9 bases between. In the PCR, 60 Vbeta and 13 Jbeta primers were used. Clones were sequenced by immunoSEQ multiplex PCR, and TCRdb holds only the in-frame ones, with some missing. The sample includes about 120,000 clones, about 62% of them seen just once. The sequence was collected from a woman in her 40s in good health and CMV-seropositive. Material for sequencing was PBMCs. V is TRBV7-2 and J is TRBJ1-1; tentative D call: TRBD1 (6 bases). In nucleotides, the CDR3 is TGTGCCAGCAGCTTGTCGACAGGGAACACTGAAGCTTTCTTT. Its protein product is CASSLSTGNTEAFF.